A single sample is the source of the 24 T cell receptor beta chains below, sequenced in a study of T cell changes during pregnancy in multiple sclerosis. Profiling relied on immunoSEQ multiplex PCR, and the TCRdb table lists in-frame clones only, not all of them. The sample includes under 30,000 clones, more than 85% of them seen just once. This specimen consisted of CD4+ T cells from peripheral blood mononuclear cells, obtained in the first trimester of pregnancy. The receptors derive from a female donor in good health, enrolled as a control in a pregnancy study.

The chain uses TRBV4-1 and TRBJ2-7; 7 bases line up with TRBD1. With 3 bases clipped from V and 3 bases from J, the junction kept 11 bases outside the gene matches. CDR1 is MGHRA, CDR2 YSYEKL, per germline. The CDR3 has 16 amino acids. The CDR3 loop is CASSQGDSPLSYEQYF. In nucleotides, the CDR3 is TGCGCCAGCAGCCAGGGGGACAGCCCGCTAAGCTACGAGCAGTACTTC.

The rearrangement links TRBV29-1 to TRBJ1-3; D is undetermined. CDR3 length: 14 residues. Germline loops: CDR1 SQVTM, CDR2 ANQGSEA. V was cut by 6 bases and J by 1 base, with 13 bases left in between. DNA of the CDR3: TGCAGCGTCGCTACCCCCAGGTCTGGAAACACCATATATTTT. Protein product: CSVATPRSGNTIYF.

V gene TRBV7-9 combines with J gene TRBJ1-2; unclear D gene. The V end was cut by 5 bases, the J end by 4 bases, with 11 bases between. CDR3 length equals 13 residues. Germline CDR1 reads SEHNR; CDR2 reads FQNEAQ (reference sequence). The CDR3 nucleotides read TGTGCCAGCAGCCTCAAGCGGGCCTATGGCTACACCTTC. Amino acid sequence: CASSLKRAYGYTF.

The chain links TRBV28 to TRBJ2-6; D gene ambiguous. Trimming stripped 5 bases from V and 6 bases from J, with 8 bases between. The CDR3 has 13 amino acids. CDR1 is MDHEN and CDR2 is SYDVKM in the germline V gene. The CDR3 region is CASSPYAANVLTF. DNA of the CDR3: TGTGCCAGCAGTCCCTACGCGGCCAACGTCCTGACTTTC.

The chain carries TRBV4-1 and TRBJ1-1; 9 nucleotides line up with TRBD1. The J segment lost 5 bases and the V segment lost 1 base, leaving 8 bases of the junction unmatched. The CDR3 has 16 residues. Germline values: CDR1 MGHRA, CDR2 YSYEKL. CDR3 sequence: CASSQGNRGPGTEAFF. In DNA form, the CDR3 reads TGCGCCAGCAGCCAAGGTAACAGGGGGCCGGGGACTGAAGCTTTCTTT.

The gene calls are TRBV15 and TRBJ2-2; maybe TRBD1 (5 bases). This CDR3 is built from 18 residues. Trimming removed 3 bases at V and 3 bases at J, with 20 bases between. Per germline, CDR1 LNHNV and CDR2 YYDKDF (reference sequence). The CDR3 protein is CATSRDLPGQPHTGELFF. CDR3 bases: TGTGCCACCAGCAGGGACCTCCCTGGACAACCCCACACCGGGGAGCTGTTTTTT.

This chain links TRBV7-8 with TRBJ1-4; possibly TRBD1 for D (5 bases). Germline lookup yields CDR1 SGHVS and CDR2 FQNEAQ. There are 16 residues in the CDR3. V lost 1 base and J lost 3, with 12 bases in between. The CDR3 DNA reads as TGTGCCAGCAGCTTAGGAAGGGGCCCGGCTAATGAAAAACTGTTTTTT. Protein: CASSLGRGPANEKLFF.

This clone showed up just once. V and J are TRBV18 and TRBJ1-5; possibly TRBD1 for D (6 bases). Trimming took off 6 bases at V and 5 bases at J, with 23 bases between the two ends. Germline V gene sequence: CDR1 KGHSH, CDR2 LQKENI. The CDR3 spans 17 residues. The CDR3 region is CASSLVGLSRGDQPQHF. The CDR3, as DNA: TGTGCCAGCTCCCTCGTCGGGCTCAGCAGGGGTGATCAGCCCCAGCATTTT.

The rearrangement uses TRBV15 and TRBJ1-1; D is ambiguous. Germline V gives CDR1 LNHNV, CDR2 YYDKDF (reference sequence). V gave up 5 bases and J gave up 3 bases, with 10 bases separating them. This CDR3 spans 13 amino acids. CDR3 DNA: TGTGCCACCAGCTCCCTCGGAGACACTGAAGCTTTCTTT. Protein: CATSSLGDTEAFF.

The CDR3 reads CASSPDGLWGYTF. In DNA, the CDR3 is TGTGCCAGCAGCCCTGACGGGTTATGGGGCTACACCTTC. The chain uses TRBV7-2 and TRBJ1-2; D unclear. Trimming took 5 bases from V and 8 from J, leaving 15 bases between them. Germline assignment: CDR1 SGHTA and CDR2 FQGNSA. The CDR3 has 13 residues.

The chain couples TRBV28 to TRBJ2-1; TRBD1 is a possible D gene (6 bases). The germline gives CDR1 MDHEN, CDR2 SYDVKM. This CDR3 is built from 13 residues. V was pared by 2 bases and J by 7 bases, with 9 bases between. The CDR3 sequence: CASSLDRGNEQFF. As DNA, the CDR3 is TGTGCCAGCAGTTTAGATAGGGGGAATGAGCAGTTCTTC.

A single count supports this clone. The chain couples TRBV6-1 to TRBJ2-5; unclear D gene. The V end lost 1 base, the J end lost 2 bases, and 5 bases lay between the germline ends. CDR3 size: 13 residues. Germline loops: CDR1 MNHNS, CDR2 SASEGT. The CDR3 here is CASSEDRQETQYF. The CDR3 region has the DNA TGTGCCAGCAGTGAAGACAGACAAGAGACCCAGTACTTC.

A word on this clone: Other nucleotide sequences in the sample specify the same CDR3. The chain is built from TRBV6-1 and TRBJ2-7; 10 bases are a match to TRBD2. The CDR3 totals 15 residues. Germline trimming cut 5 bases from V and 7 bases from J; bases unmatched to any gene: 11. CDR1 is MNHNS, CDR2 SASEGT, per germline. The CDR3 loop reads CASSPRRTSGVEQYF. The CDR3 coding sequence is TGTGCCAGCAGTCCAAGGCGTACTAGCGGGGTGGAGCAGTACTTC.

This chain joins TRBV5-6 and TRBJ1-2; 8 nucleotides align to TRBD1. Germline lookup yields CDR1 SGHDT and CDR2 YYEEEE. The length of the CDR3 is 14 residues. After removal of 4 bases from V and 6 bases from J, the junction contained 8 bases not matched to a gene. The CDR3 bases are TGTGCCAGCAGCCTACAAAACAGGGGGGATGGCTACACCTTC. It translates to CASSLQNRGDGYTF.

The chain couples TRBV18 to TRBJ1-1; 8 nucleotides match TRBD1. Germline lookup yields CDR1 KGHSH and CDR2 LQKENI. CDR3 length equals 15 residues. The ends lost 5 bases at V and 0 bases at J; junction bases unmatched: 5. The CDR3 here is CASSTDRDMNTEAFF. Written as DNA, the CDR3 is TGTGCCAGCTCAACGGACAGGGATATGAACACTGAAGCTTTCTTT.

The chain couples TRBV5-4 to TRBJ2-5; a possible D gene is TRBD2 (6 bases). This CDR3 is 16 amino acids long. Germline V gene lookup returns CDR1 SGHNT and CDR2 YYREEE (reference sequence). Trimming took off 1 base at V and 4 bases at J, with 17 bases between the two ends. CDR3 protein: CASSLRPGRSGETQYF. The CDR3 region has the DNA TGTGCCAGCAGCTTGCGCCCGGGGAGGTCTGGAGAGACCCAGTACTTC.

This clone was recorded once. The chain employs TRBV7-8 and TRBJ2-7, with TRBD1 matching over 8 bases. Losses at the gene ends were 4 bases for V and 1 base for J; bases not matched to a gene: 3. Germline values: CDR1 SGHVS, CDR2 FQNEAQ. CDR3 length: 14 amino acids. DNA of the CDR3: TGTGCCAGCAGCTCCGGACAGGGATCCTACGAGCAGTACTTC. It translates to CASSSGQGSYEQYF.

V and J are TRBV9 and TRBJ1-2; tentatively, D is TRBD1 (5 bases). Trimming took 0 bases from V and 4 from J, leaving 13 bases between them. Germline lookup yields CDR1 SGDLS and CDR2 YYNGEE. The CDR3 sequence is 15 residues long. The CDR3 sequence: CASSVGTDNLYGYTF. The CDR3 nucleotides read TGTGCCAGCAGCGTAGGGACGGACAACCTCTATGGCTACACCTTC.

J is TRBJ1-1 and V is TRBV5-1; no definite D call. Trimming removed 1 base from V and 3 bases from J, with 13 bases in between. The CDR3 contains 15 residues. Germline values: CDR1 SGHRS, CDR2 YFSETQ. This CDR3 reads CASSLSEGRYTEAFF. For the CDR3, the DNA is TGCGCCAGCAGCTTGTCTGAGGGCAGGTACACTGAAGCTTTCTTT.

The gene calls are TRBV28 and TRBJ2-7; weak D call: TRBD2 (6 bases). Germline CDR1 reads MDHEN; CDR2 reads SYDVKM. This CDR3 contains 13 residues. Trimming took off 7 bases at V and 5 bases at J, with 15 bases between the two ends. CDR3: CASKGHGGDEQYF. In DNA, the CDR3 is TGTGCCAGCAAGGGTCACGGGGGAGACGAGCAGTACTTC.

The chain uses TRBV29-1 and TRBJ2-1; no firm D call. Trimming removed 6 bases at V and 7 bases at J, with 16 bases between. The CDR3 totals 13 residues. Germline loops: CDR1 SQVTM, CDR2 ANQGSEA. This CDR3 reads CSVRSPKKNEQFF. CDR3 in DNA: TGCAGCGTGAGATCCCCTAAAAAGAATGAGCAGTTCTTC.

The rearrangement joins TRBV28 to TRBJ1-2, with TRBD1 identical over 8 bases. Germline CDR1 MDHEN, CDR2 SYDVKM. This CDR3 contains 13 residues. V trimming: 6 bases; J trimming: 9 bases; junction bases outside the gene matches: 9. CDR3 region: CASRHRDRISYTF. CDR3 DNA: TGTGCCAGCAGACACCGGGACAGGATAAGCTACACCTTC.

The chain is built from TRBV21-1 and TRBJ1-5; the table assigns TRBD1, which was not confirmed against the DNA. TRBV21-1 is a pseudogene segment. The CDR3 is 13 residues long. This chain's CDR3 is CASGRQGCQPQHF. The CDR3 DNA follows: TGTGCCAGCGGCCGACAGGGGTGTCAGCCCCAGCATTTT.

The chain links TRBV15 to TRBJ2-5, with TRBD2 matching over 15 bases. From germline, CDR1 is LNHNV and CDR2 YYDKDF (reference sequence). The ends lost 8 bases at V and 4 bases at J; junction bases unmatched: 8. The CDR3 consists of 16 residues. In nucleotides, the CDR3 is TGTGCCACCGGACTAGCGGGAGGGCCGATGGGAGAGACCCAGTACTTC. Protein: CATGLAGGPMGETQYF.